What follows are 14 T cell receptor beta chains derived from one specimen sequenced in a study of T cells after yellow fever vaccination. TCRdb passed the 5' RACE reads through MiXCR, listing each CDR3 protein once. This table has some 240,000 distinct CDR3 sequences, about 3.9% appearing once. This specimen was PBMCs, taken 15 days after the yellow fever booster vaccination. Receptors were obtained from a man between 18 and 29 years old who received the YFV17D yellow fever vaccine.

The sample holds many counts of this clonotype. The chain combines TRBV7-9 with TRBJ1-2; TRBD1 matches 7 bases. There are 12 residues in the CDR3. V trimming: 5 bases; J trimming: 8 bases; junction bases outside the gene matches: 5. Germline lookup yields CDR1 SEHNR and CDR2 FQNEAQ (reference sequence). This CDR3 reads CASSPTGEGYTF. The DNA of the CDR3 is TGTGCCAGCAGCCCAACAGGGGAAGGCTACACCTTC.

Ten or more counts support this clonotype. The CDR3 loop reads CASSMDRGPYGYTF. The DNA for the CDR3 is TGTGCCAGCAGCATGGACAGGGGGCCCTATGGCTACACCTTC. The chain has TRBV7-2 and TRBJ1-2; 11 bases line up with TRBD1. V shed 5 bases, J shed 4 bases, and the junction held 3 bases outside the gene matches. The CDR3 length is 14 residues. Per the germline V gene, CDR1 is SGHTA and CDR2 is FQGNSA.

This clonotype was observed a handful of times. The J gene is TRBJ2-3, the V gene TRBV5-4, with TRBD1 identical over 7 bases. The CDR3 runs to 15 residues. V was clipped by 5 bases and J by 2 bases; unmatched bases: 8. Germline CDR1 is SGHNT and CDR2 is YYREEE (reference sequence). The CDR3 loop reads CASSSDRDHTDTQYF. The CDR3 DNA reads as TGTGCCAGCAGTTCCGACAGGGACCACACAGATACGCAGTATTTT.

This clonotype was seen repeatedly, ten times or more. V and J are TRBV29-1 and TRBJ2-2, with D maybe TRBD1 (5 bases). The CDR3 length is 15 residues. The germline V and J ends were trimmed by 2 bases and 1 base, with 11 bases remaining between them. Germline CDR1 reads SQVTM; CDR2 reads ANQGSEA. The CDR3 DNA reads TGCAGCGTTGAAAGACGACAGTTGAACACCGGGGAGCTGTTTTTT. It is translated as CSVERRQLNTGELFF.

This clonotype showed up many times. The chain is built from TRBV28 and TRBJ2-1, with D perhaps TRBD2 (5 bases). V was shortened by 6 bases and J by 7 bases, with 13 bases between the two germline ends. This CDR3 spans 13 amino acids. In germline, CDR1 is MDHEN, CDR2 SYDVKM. CDR3 sequence (DNA): TGTGCCAGCAGAGGCTCTAGGAGGAATGAGCAGTTCTTC. As protein: CASRGSRRNEQFF.

This clonotype was seen repeatedly, ten times or more. The chain uses TRBV12-3 or TRBV12-4 and TRBJ1-5, with D uncertain. V was shortened by 5 bases and J by 3 bases, with 8 bases between the two germline ends. The CDR3 spans 13 residues. The CDR3 nucleotides are TGTGCCAGCAGTGCAGGCTACAATCAGCCCCAGCATTTT. Amino acid sequence: CASSAGYNQPQHF.

This clonotype was recorded at least ten times. The chain uses TRBV11-2 and TRBJ1-4; no firm D call. The CDR3 consists of 15 residues. The V end lost 1 base, the J end lost 4 bases, and 10 bases lay between the germline ends. Germline V lookup: CDR1 SGHAT, CDR2 FQNNGV. The DNA for the CDR3 is TGTGCCAGCAGCTTAGCTGGTACGGGTAATGAAAAACTGTTTTTT. The encoded protein is CASSLAGTGNEKLFF.

This clonotype has a count of ten or more. The chain has TRBV4-1 and TRBJ1-2; D call uncertain. This CDR3 region has 13 residues. V dropped 0 bases and J dropped 7 bases, with 9 bases sitting between them. Per germline, CDR1 MGHRA and CDR2 YSYEKL. The CDR3 protein is CASSQDGALGYTF. DNA of the CDR3: TGCGCCAGCAGCCAAGATGGAGCCCTTGGCTACACCTTC.

This clonotype was detected ten times or more. This chain links TRBV6-5 with TRBJ1-3, with D unresolved. The CDR3 contains 14 residues. V lost 4 bases and J 0 bases, leaving 7 bases between the germline ends. CDR1 is MNHEY and CDR2 is SVGAGI in the germline V gene. This CDR3 is CASSSSYSGNTIYF. The CDR3 DNA follows: TGTGCCAGCAGTTCTAGCTACTCTGGAAACACCATATATTTT.

There are many counts of this clonotype. J is TRBJ2-1 and V is TRBV5-1; D might be TRBD1 or TRBD2, each matching 5 bases. The CDR3 is made up of 13 amino acids. The V gene's germline CDR1 is SGHRS and CDR2 YFSETQ. Trimming pared 0 bases from V and 7 bases from J, leaving 8 bases between. CDR3 amino acids: CASSLGGANEQFF. The CDR3 nucleotides are TGCGCCAGCAGCTTGGGAGGGGCTAATGAGCAGTTCTTC.

This clonotype appeared a few times. The rearrangement links TRBV14 to TRBJ1-5; D not certain. V shed 0 bases and J shed 5 bases, with 14 bases lying between them. The CDR3 runs to 16 residues. Germline loops: CDR1 SGHDN, CDR2 FVKESK. The CDR3 DNA is TGTGCCAGCAGCCAAGATAATAGGCGGGGAGATCAGCCCCAGCATTTT. Its protein product is CASSQDNRRGDQPQHF. The full variable domain, in which reference TRBV14 and TRBJ1-5 provide the parts outside the CDR3, is EAGVTQFPSHSVIEKGQTVTLRCDPISGHDNLYWYRRVMGKEIKFLLHFVKESKQDESGMPNNRFLAERTGGTYSTLKVQPAELEDSGVYFCASSQDNRRGDQPQHFGDGTRLSIL.

This chain joins TRBV19 and TRBJ1-1; D ambiguous. Germline values: CDR1 LNHDA, CDR2 SQIVND (reference sequence). Trimming shortened V by 2 bases and J by 0 bases, and 13 bases separated the two germline ends. This CDR3 contains 16 residues. CDR3 residues: CASSIWGIRMNTEAFF. The CDR3 bases are TGTGCCAGTAGTATATGGGGAATTCGGATGAACACTGAAGCTTTCTTT.

This clonotype was counted many times. V is TRBV6-1 and J is TRBJ2-6; 9 nucleotides match TRBD1. Germline V gene sequence: CDR1 MNHNS, CDR2 SASEGT. This CDR3 is 17 amino acids long. J gave up 0 bases and V 6 bases, and 6 bases lay outside the gene matches. CDR3 bases: TGTGCCAGCAGCCCCGGGACAGGGATCTCTGGGGCCAACGTCCTGACTTTC. It encodes CASSPGTGISGANVLTF.

This clonotype was seen repeatedly, ten times or more. This chain uses TRBV5-4 with TRBJ1-1; 10 bases align to TRBD1. The CDR3 runs to 15 residues. With V trimmed by 1 base and J by 5 bases, 5 bases remained unmatched. The germline V gene encodes CDR1 SGHNT and CDR2 YYREEE (reference sequence). CDR3 nucleotides: TGTGCCAGCAGCTTGCCAGACAGGGGGCGAACTGAAGCTTTCTTT. Protein product: CASSLPDRGRTEAFF.